The text below deals with one T cell receptor (beta chain). These data originate in a study of PD-L1 blockade in urothelial cancer. The CDR3 length is 16 residues. Losses at the gene ends were 4 bases for V and 5 bases for J; bases not matched to a gene: 5. Germline-derived CDR1 and CDR2 are SGHKS and YYEKEE (reference sequence). As for time point: pretreatment peripheral blood. Profiling relied on immunoSEQ multiplex PCR, and the TCRdb table lists in-frame clones only, not all of them. The table records 60,000 to 70,000 clones, about 81% of them present only once. This specimen consisted of PBMCs, obtained around atezolizumab (anti-PD-L1) treatment. This clonotype originated in a man between 65 and 85 years old with urothelial cancer. The V and J genes are TRBV5-5 and TRBJ2-2, with TRBD2 matching over 13 bases. As DNA, the CDR3 is TGTGCCAGCAGCCCTGGGACTAGCGGGATAACCGGGGAGCTGTTTTTT. Its protein is CASSPGTSGITGELFF.